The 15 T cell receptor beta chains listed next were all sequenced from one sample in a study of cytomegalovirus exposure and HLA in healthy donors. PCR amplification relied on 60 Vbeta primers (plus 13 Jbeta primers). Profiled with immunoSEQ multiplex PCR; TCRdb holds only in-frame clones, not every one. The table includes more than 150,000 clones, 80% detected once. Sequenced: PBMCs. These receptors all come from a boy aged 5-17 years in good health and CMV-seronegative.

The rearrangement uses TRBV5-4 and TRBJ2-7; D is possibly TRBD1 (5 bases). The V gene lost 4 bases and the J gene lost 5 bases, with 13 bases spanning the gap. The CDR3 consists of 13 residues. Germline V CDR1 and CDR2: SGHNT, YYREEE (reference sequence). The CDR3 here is CASSQPGPHEQYF. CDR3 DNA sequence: TGTGCCAGCAGCCAACCAGGGCCCCACGAGCAGTACTTC.

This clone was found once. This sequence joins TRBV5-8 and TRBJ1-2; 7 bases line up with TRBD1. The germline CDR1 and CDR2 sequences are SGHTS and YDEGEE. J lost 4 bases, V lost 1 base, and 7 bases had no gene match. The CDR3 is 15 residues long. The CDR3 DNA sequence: TGTGCCAGCAGCTTGTGGGGACAGCGCATCTATGGCTACACCTTC. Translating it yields CASSLWGQRIYGYTF. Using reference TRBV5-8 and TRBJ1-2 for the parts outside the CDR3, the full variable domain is EAGVTQSPTHLIKTRGQQATLRCSPISGHTSVYWYQQALGLGLQFLLWYDEGEERNRGNFPPRFSGRQFPNYSSELNVNALELEDSALYLCASSLWGQRIYGYTFGSGTRLTVV.

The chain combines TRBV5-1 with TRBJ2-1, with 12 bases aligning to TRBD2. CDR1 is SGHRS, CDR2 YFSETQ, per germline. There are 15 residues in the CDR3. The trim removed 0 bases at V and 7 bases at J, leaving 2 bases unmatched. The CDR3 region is CASSLGLAGANEQFF. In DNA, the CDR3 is TGCGCCAGCAGCTTGGGACTAGCGGGAGCAAATGAGCAGTTCTTC.

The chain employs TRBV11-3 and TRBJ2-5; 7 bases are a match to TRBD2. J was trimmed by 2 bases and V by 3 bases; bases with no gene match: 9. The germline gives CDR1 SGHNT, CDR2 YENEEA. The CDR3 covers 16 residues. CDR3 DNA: TGTGCCAGCAGCTTGGGCGGGAGCGTACTACAAGAGACCCAGTACTTC. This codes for CASSLGGSVLQETQYF.

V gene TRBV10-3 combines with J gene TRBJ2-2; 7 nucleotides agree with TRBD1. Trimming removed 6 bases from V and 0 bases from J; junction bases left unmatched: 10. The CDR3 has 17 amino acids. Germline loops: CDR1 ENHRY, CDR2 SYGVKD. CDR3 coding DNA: TGTGCCATCAGGGGGGACAGAACAAATTCGAACACCGGGGAGCTGTTTTTT. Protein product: CAIRGDRTNSNTGELFF.

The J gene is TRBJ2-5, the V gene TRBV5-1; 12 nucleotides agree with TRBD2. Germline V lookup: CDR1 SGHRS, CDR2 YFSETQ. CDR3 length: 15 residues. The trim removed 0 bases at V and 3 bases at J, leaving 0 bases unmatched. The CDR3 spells CASSLGTSGKETQYF. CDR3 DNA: TGCGCCAGCAGCTTGGGGACTAGCGGGAAAGAGACCCAGTACTTC.

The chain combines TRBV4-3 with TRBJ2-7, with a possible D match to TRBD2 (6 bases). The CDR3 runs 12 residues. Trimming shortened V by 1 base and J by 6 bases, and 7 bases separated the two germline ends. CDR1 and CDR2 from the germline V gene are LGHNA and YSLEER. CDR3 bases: TGCGCCAGCAGCCAAGCCGGGGGCGAGCAGTACTTC. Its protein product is CASSQAGGEQYF.

CDR3 in amino acids: CASSRGRSRNEQYF. CDR3 nucleotide sequence: TGTGCCAGCAGTAGGGGGCGTAGTAGAAACGAGCAGTACTTC. V gene TRBV6-5 combines with J gene TRBJ2-7, with 7 bases lining up with TRBD1. The germline V gene encodes CDR1 MNHEY and CDR2 SVGAGI. Germline trimming cut 5 bases from V and 5 bases from J; bases unmatched to any gene: 9. The length of the CDR3 is 14 residues.

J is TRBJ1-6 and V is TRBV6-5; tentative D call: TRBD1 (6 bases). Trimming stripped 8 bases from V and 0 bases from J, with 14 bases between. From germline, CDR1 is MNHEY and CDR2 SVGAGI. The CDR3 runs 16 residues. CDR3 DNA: TGTGCCAGCCGTTCACAGGACAGCTCCTATAATTCACCCCTCCACTTT. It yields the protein CASRSQDSSYNSPLHF.

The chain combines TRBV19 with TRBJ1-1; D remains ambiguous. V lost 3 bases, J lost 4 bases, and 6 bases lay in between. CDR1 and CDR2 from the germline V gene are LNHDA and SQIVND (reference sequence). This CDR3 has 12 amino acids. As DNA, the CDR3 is TGTGCCAGTAGTATGCGGTCCACTGAAGCTTTCTTT. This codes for CASSMRSTEAFF.

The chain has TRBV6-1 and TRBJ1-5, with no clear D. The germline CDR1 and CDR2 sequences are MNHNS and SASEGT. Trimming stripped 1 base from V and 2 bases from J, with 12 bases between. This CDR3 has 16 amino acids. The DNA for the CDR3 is TGTGCCAGCAGTGAAGAAGCGCGTCGGCGCAATCAGCCCCAGCATTTT. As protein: CASSEEARRRNQPQHF.

DNA of the CDR3: TGTGCCAGCAGCTTAGGGGGACAGGGGTATGAAAAACTGTTTTTT. Protein: CASSLGGQGYEKLFF. This rearrangement joins TRBV7-2 to TRBJ1-4, with TRBD1 identical over 10 bases. Per germline, CDR1 SGHTA and CDR2 FQGNSA. V lost 1 base, J lost 6 bases, and 2 bases stayed unmatched. The CDR3 extends over 15 amino acids.

The CDR3 DNA sequence: TGTGCCAGCAGCCCCGGGTGGGAGGGGACTGAAGCTTTCTTT. Translating it yields CASSPGWEGTEAFF. The chain carries TRBV11-2 and TRBJ1-1; D perhaps matches TRBD1 (5 bases). CDR3 size: 14 residues. Germline CDR1 and CDR2: SGHAT and FQNNGV. V was trimmed by 5 bases and J by 5 bases, leaving 15 bases between them.

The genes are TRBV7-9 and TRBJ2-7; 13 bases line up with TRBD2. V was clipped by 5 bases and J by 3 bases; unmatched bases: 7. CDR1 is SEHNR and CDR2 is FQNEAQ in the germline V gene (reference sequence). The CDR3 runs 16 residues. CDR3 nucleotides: TGTGCCAGCAGCCCGCGGACTAGCGGGAGTGTCTACGAGCAGTACTTC. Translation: CASSPRTSGSVYEQYF.

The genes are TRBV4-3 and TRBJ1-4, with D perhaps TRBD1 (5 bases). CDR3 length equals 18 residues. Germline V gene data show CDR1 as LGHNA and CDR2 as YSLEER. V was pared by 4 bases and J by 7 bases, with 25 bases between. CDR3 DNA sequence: TGCGCCAGCAGCCTCCTTTACCAAGGCAGGGAAGATGGTGAAAAACTGTTTTTT. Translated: CASSLLYQGREDGEKLFF.